Given below is one T cell receptor (beta chain) in context. Its antigen is as yet unknown. The genes and germline here are from mouse. Read sequence stops 4 residues before the CDR3 end, and the germline J gene provides the missing end. CDR1 and CDR2 from the germline V gene are NNHDY and SYVADS. V lost 5 bases to trimming and J lost 3 bases, with 8 bases between them. The CDR3 is made up of 13 amino acids. The sample comes from a study of CD8+ T cells in alopecia areata. Study summary: Spontaneously alopecic C3H/HeJ graft donors, roughly 6-13 months old, gave skin to approximately 7-11-week-old female C3H/HeJ mice.

Overall study results and limits: Scalp lesions, especially in alopecia totalis/universalis, had higher clonality than normal scalp.

Extracted from the samples, RNA was reverse transcribed into cDNA to serve as the sequencing template. Measured with immunoSEQ multiplex PCR; TCRdb has only the in-frame clones, and not every one. This sample carries some 120,000 clones, none of them present only once. The chain couples TRBV13-3 to TRBJ2-2, with D possibly matching TRBD1 (6 bases). The sequencing sample was made of lesional skin. The TCR originated in a C3H/HeJ mouse with alopecia areata. MHC haplotype of the strain: H2-k. CDR3: CASRHRDTGQLYF. Incomplete CDR3 DNA: TGTGCCAGCAGACACAGGGACACCGGG.